Each of the 32 T cell receptor beta chains below was sequenced from the same sample in a study of lung T cells in sarcoidosis with Löfgren's syndrome. MiXCR, applied by TCRdb to the reads, yields one record per CDR3 protein. The top ten clones hold approximately 0.76% of a sample with 15,000 to 25,000 distinct CDR3 sequences, about 21% of them seen once. Sequencing used CD4+ T cells from bronchoalveolar lavage. These TCRs come from a human donor with sarcoidosis (Löfgren's syndrome or another form), or a control subject (not recorded which).

Notes on this clonotype: The conserved final phenylalanine or tryptophan is absent from the CDR3, which likely points to a read error. The chain employs TRBV28 and TRBJ2-1, with 12 bases identical to TRBD2. Germline lookup yields CDR1 MDHEN and CDR2 SYDVKM. The V segment lost 7 bases and the J segment 7 bases; nucleotides outside the gene matches: 23. The CDR3 loop spans 20 amino acids. In DNA form, the CDR3 reads TGTGCCAGCACCCCCGCCCCGGGGCAGAACCCTAGCGGGAGGGCAAATGAGCAGTTCCTC. Its translation: CASTPAPGQNPSGRANEQFL.

The sample holds many counts of this clonotype. The rearrangement uses TRBV7-2 and TRBJ2-5, with 10 bases that match TRBD2. The germline CDR1 and CDR2 sequences are SGHTA and FQGNSA. The CDR3 extends over 15 amino acids. J was trimmed by 4 bases and V by 5 bases; bases with no gene match: 7. CDR3 protein: CASSPRASGRETQYF. The CDR3 coding sequence is TGTGCCAGCAGCCCCCGAGCTAGCGGGAGAGAGACCCAGTACTTC.

This clonotype was detected only a few times. A junction end diverges from the germline sequence, so it may reflect a read error. The rearrangement links TRBV28 to TRBJ1-1, with 8 bases fitting TRBD1. CDR3 length: 16 residues. Germline V CDR1 and CDR2: MDHEN, SYDVKM. The CDR3 loop reads CASTLNSGQANTEAFF. CDR3 DNA: TGTGCCAGCACTTTAAATTCGGGACAGGCGAACACTGAAGCTTTCTTT. Full variable domain (rest looked up from reference TRBV28 and TRBJ1-1): DVKVTQSSRYLVKRTGEKVFLECVQDMDHENMFWYRQDPGLGLRLIYFSYDVKMKEKGDIPEGYSVSREKKERFSLILESASTNQTSMYLCASTLNSGQANTEAFFGQGTRLTVV.

Remarks on this clonotype: One junction end does not reproduce the germline sequence, and a read error may be involved. The rearrangement links TRBV3-1 to TRBJ1-5; TRBD1 might be the D (5 bases). The CDR3 runs to 15 residues. Germline CDR1 reads LGHDT; CDR2 reads YNNKEL (reference sequence). CDR3 loop: CASSPQTDSNKPQHF. The CDR3 DNA is TGTGCCAGCAGCCCTCAGACAGATAGCAATAAGCCCCAGCATTTT.

This clonotype was picked up many times. The CDR3 nucleotides are TGCAGCGTTGGGGCATCCTACGAGCAGTACTTC. Protein product: CSVGASYEQYF. The chain couples TRBV29-1 to TRBJ2-7; D remains unclear. V was clipped by 4 bases and J by 1 base, with 5 bases between them. CDR3 size: 11 residues. Germline loops: CDR1 SQVTM, CDR2 ANQGSEA.

This clonotype was detected only a few times. The gene calls are TRBV18 and TRBJ2-3; D is undetermined. The length of the CDR3 is 13 residues. Germline loops: CDR1 KGHSH, CDR2 LQKENI. The V end was cut by 2 bases, the J end by 1 base, with 4 bases between. The CDR3 sequence: CASSPGGTDTQYF. CDR3 DNA: TGTGCCAGCTCACCAGGGGGCACAGATACGCAGTATTTT.

The V call is TRBV5-5, the J call TRBJ1-1; D is unresolved. Germline values: CDR1 SGHKS, CDR2 YYEKEE (reference sequence). The CDR3 runs to 13 residues. V lost 3 bases and J lost 1, with 7 bases in between. The chain's CDR3 is CASSSQSNTEAFF. As DNA, the CDR3 is TGTGCCAGCAGCTCTCAATCGAACACTGAAGCTTTCTTT. Using reference TRBV5-5 and TRBJ1-1 for the parts outside the CDR3, the full variable domain is DAGVTQSPTHLIKTRGQQVTLRCSPISGHKSVSWYQQVLGQGPQFIFQYYEKEERGRGNFPDRFSARQFPNYSSELNVNALLLGDSALYLCASSSQSNTEAFFGQGTRLTVV.

This clonotype was observed a handful of times. The chain links TRBV18 to TRBJ2-3; D is unclear. The CDR3 is 15 amino acids. CDR1 is KGHSH and CDR2 is LQKENI in the germline V gene. V gave up 3 bases and J gave up 5 bases, with 15 bases separating them. The CDR3 spells CASSPRAQARDTQYF. Here the CDR3 DNA reads TGTGCCAGCTCACCCCGGGCCCAAGCAAGAGATACGCAGTATTTT.

This clonotype was seen repeatedly, ten times or more. The V and J genes are TRBV6-1 and TRBJ2-6, with D perhaps assigned TRBD1 or TRBD2 (5 bases each). The CDR3 is 16 residues long. Deletions cut 4 bases from V and 4 bases from J, with 14 bases between. Germline values: CDR1 MNHNS, CDR2 SASEGT. The CDR3 bases are TGTGCCAGCAGTGTGGGACCCTATCGGGGGGCCAACGTCCTGACTTTC. It codes for CASSVGPYRGANVLTF.

This clonotype was counted a few times. The chain uses TRBV7-9 and TRBJ1-3; a weak D match, TRBD1 (5 bases). The CDR3 spans 14 residues. The germline V gene encodes CDR1 SEHNR and CDR2 FQNEAQ (reference sequence). Trimming removed 6 bases at V and 5 bases at J, with 14 bases between. Here the CDR3 DNA reads TGTGCCAGCAGAGAGGGGACGCAGAGAAACACCATATATTTT. Translation gives CASREGTQRNTIYF.

This sequence joins TRBV3-1 and TRBJ2-5; 8 nucleotides agree with TRBD1. V lost 0 bases and J lost 4; bases outside the gene matches: 4. The CDR3 length is 15 residues. Germline V CDR1 and CDR2: LGHDT, YNNKEL (reference sequence). Here the CDR3 DNA reads TGTGCCAGCAGCCAAGATAGCGACAGGGGAGAGACCCAGTACTTC. Translation gives CASSQDSDRGETQYF.

At least ten counts were recorded for this clonotype. V is TRBV7-2 and J is TRBJ2-3, with 7 bases that match TRBD1. Germline assignment: CDR1 SGHTA and CDR2 FQGNSA. Unmatched junction bases numbered 1, after V lost 1 base and J lost 0 bases. This CDR3 has 15 amino acids. The CDR3 is CASSLDRGSTDTQYF. The CDR3, as DNA: TGTGCCAGCAGCTTAGACAGGGGTAGCACAGATACGCAGTATTTT.

At least ten counts were recorded for this clonotype. V usage is TRBV7-2 and J usage is TRBJ2-1, with D possibly matching TRBD2 (6 bases). Trimming cost V 1 base and J 2 bases, with 18 bases left between them. The CDR3 runs to 18 residues. Germline V CDR1 and CDR2: SGHTA, FQGNSA. The CDR3 loop reads CASSLGPGRDATYNEQFF. The DNA of the CDR3 is TGTGCCAGCAGCTTAGGTCCCGGGCGGGACGCTACCTACAATGAGCAGTTCTTC. Full variable domain (remainder filled in from reference TRBV7-2 and TRBJ2-1): GAGVSQSPSNKVTEKGKDVELRCDPISGHTALYWYRQSLGQGLEFLIYFQGNSAPDKSGLPSDRFSAERTGGSVSTLTIQRTQQEDSAVYLCASSLGPGRDATYNEQFFGPGTRLTVL.

This clonotype is termed medium-sized (0.01 to 0.1%). CDR3 bases: TGTGCCAGCAGACGATCTAGCGGGTACAATGAGCAGTTCTTC. As protein: CASRRSSGYNEQFF. This rearrangement joins TRBV6-1 to TRBJ2-1, with 8 bases matching TRBD2. Trimming at V came to 6 bases and at J to 4 bases, leaving 5 bases not matched to a gene. The CDR3 contains 14 residues. From germline, CDR1 is MNHNS and CDR2 SASEGT.

Judged by abundance, this clonotype is medium-sized. This chain links TRBV15 with TRBJ1-1; no clear D gene. CDR3 size: 14 residues. Per germline, CDR1 LNHNV and CDR2 YYDKDF (reference sequence). The germline V and J ends were trimmed by 0 bases and 0 bases, with 5 bases remaining between them. CDR3 DNA: TGTGCCACCAGCAGAGATCAGGTGAACACTGAAGCTTTCTTT. As protein: CATSRDQVNTEAFF.

In its sample, this clonotype was seen many times. This chain connects TRBV7-9 to TRBJ2-7, with D unclear. The germline CDR1 and CDR2 sequences are SEHNR and FQNEAQ (reference sequence). Trimming took 5 bases from V and 3 from J, leaving 17 bases between them. This CDR3 region has 15 residues. The CDR3 DNA follows: TGTGCCAGCAGCCAAGCACGCGTGGCAGTCTACGAGCAGTACTTC. It translates to CASSQARVAVYEQYF. Looking up the rest from reference TRBV7-9 and TRBJ2-7 gives the full variable domain: DTGVSQNPRHKITKRGQNVTFRCDPISEHNRLYWYRQTLGQGPEFLTYFQNEAQLEKSRLLSDRFSAERPKGSFSTLEIQRTEQGDSAMYLCASSQARVAVYEQYFGPGTRLTVT.

Comments on this clonotype: Being one base from a much bigger clone, this may be a read error. This sequence joins TRBV28 and TRBJ2-6, with a weak D call TRBD1 (5 bases). The V gene lost 6 bases and the J gene lost 0 bases, with 18 bases spanning the gap. The CDR3 totals 18 residues. The germline V gene has CDR1 MDHEN and CDR2 SYDVKM. The CDR3 protein is CASSTRMTVSSGANVLTF. In DNA, the CDR3 is TGTGCCAGCAGCACTCGGATGACAGTGAGCTCTGGGGCCAACGTCCTGACTTTC.

Remarks on this clonotype: The junction does not match germline at one end; this may be a read error. The gene calls are TRBV5-4 and TRBJ2-3, with TRBD2 as a possible D gene (5 bases). Per the germline V gene, CDR1 is SGHNT and CDR2 is YYREEE (reference sequence). This CDR3 contains 14 residues. The CDR3 coding sequence is TGTACCAGCAGCTTGGCCCCCGGGGAAGATACGCAGTATTTT. Translating gives CTSSLAPGEDTQYF. Complete variable domain (other parts from reference TRBV5-4 and TRBJ2-3): ETGVTQSPTHLIKTRGQQVTLRCSSQSGHNTVSWYQQALGQGPQFIFQYYREEENGRGNFPPRFSGLQFPNYSSELNVNALELDDSALYLCTSSLAPGEDTQYFGPGTRLTVL.

The rearrangement uses TRBV3-1 and TRBJ2-1; TRBD2 might be the D (5 bases). CDR3 length equals 16 residues. Germline CDR1 reads LGHDT; CDR2 reads YNNKEL (reference sequence). Trimming took off 5 bases at V and 2 bases at J, with 16 bases between the two ends. The CDR3 spells CASSSSSHRAYNEQFF. CDR3 DNA: TGTGCCAGCAGCTCCTCTAGCCACCGGGCCTACAATGAGCAGTTCTTC.

The chain is built from TRBV5-4 and TRBJ2-3, with D perhaps matching TRBD2 (6 bases). CDR1 and CDR2 (germline): SGHNT, YYREEE (reference sequence). The CDR3 has 16 residues. Trimming stripped 4 bases from V and 2 bases from J, with 17 bases between. CDR3 nucleotide sequence: TGTGCCAGCAGCCCCCTCGGCGGAGGGGTCACAGATACGCAGTATTTT. This sequence encodes CASSPLGGGVTDTQYF.

Concerning this clonotype: An end of the junction differs from the germline gene, which may be a read error. The chain joins TRBV7-9 to TRBJ2-3; D may be TRBD2 (5 bases). Germline V gives CDR1 SEHNR, CDR2 FQNEAQ (reference sequence). CDR3 size: 16 residues. In DNA, the CDR3 is TGTGCCAGCAGCCCCTCCCGTTTAGGGAGCACAGCTACGCAGTGTTTT. It codes for CASSPSRLGSTATQCF.

Concerning this clonotype: A read error may explain this, as a much larger clone is one base away. This chain joins TRBV11-2 and TRBJ2-5; weak D call: TRBD1 (6 bases). V was cut by 6 bases and J by 8 bases, with 25 bases left in between. The CDR3 totals 16 residues. Germline V CDR1 and CDR2: SGHAT, FQNNGV. CDR3 coding DNA: TGTGCCAGCAGTTACTATCAGGGGCGAACCATTCTCACCCAGTACTTC. Amino acids: CASSYYQGRTILTQYF.

By sample share, this clonotype is medium-sized. The rearrangement uses TRBV27 and TRBJ2-2; D may be TRBD1 (6 bases). V was cut by 2 bases and J by 3 bases, with 7 bases left in between. The CDR3 length is 14 residues. The germline V gene encodes CDR1 MNHEY and CDR2 SMNVEV (reference sequence). DNA of the CDR3: TGTGCCAGCAGTTTAGACAGGTACACCGGGGAGCTGTTTTTT. It yields the protein CASSLDRYTGELFF.

This clonotype has a count of ten or more. CDR3 amino acids: CASSPQGMNTEAFF. Here the CDR3 DNA reads TGTGCCAGCTCACCTCAGGGGATGAACACTGAAGCTTTCTTT. V is TRBV18 and J is TRBJ1-1; weak D call: TRBD1 (6 bases). V shed 3 bases and J shed 0 bases, with 8 bases lying between them. Looked up from germline, CDR1 is KGHSH and CDR2 is LQKENI. The CDR3 spans 14 residues.

This clonotype counts as medium-sized. The rearrangement uses TRBV20-1 and TRBJ2-7, with D tentatively TRBD2 (5 bases). This CDR3 comprises 11 residues. V was trimmed by 7 bases and J by 3 bases, leaving 10 bases between them. CDR1 is DFQATT and CDR2 is SNEGSKA in the germline V gene (reference sequence). The CDR3 DNA sequence: TGCAGTGGTCACCGGGGCTACGAGCAGTACTTC. Translating gives CSGHRGYEQYF.

Ten or more counts support this clonotype. The rearrangement joins TRBV7-2 to TRBJ1-1; weak D call: TRBD1 (6 bases). The V gene lost 6 bases and the J gene lost 5 bases, with 13 bases spanning the gap. The CDR3 consists of 13 residues. Germline lookup yields CDR1 SGHTA and CDR2 FQGNSA. The CDR3 loop is CASSLQRGTEAFF. CDR3 nucleotides: TGTGCCAGCAGTCTACAGAGGGGGACTGAAGCTTTCTTT.

This chain uses TRBV30 with TRBJ1-2; D might be TRBD1 (5 bases). V was clipped by 1 base and J by 8 bases, with 14 bases between them. The germline V gene has CDR1 GTSNPN and CDR2 SVGIG (reference sequence). The CDR3 has 13 amino acids. The CDR3 spells CAWSEEGIVGYTF. The CDR3 nucleotides are TGTGCCTGGAGTGAAGAGGGGATCGTAGGCTACACCTTC.

By proportion, this clonotype is medium-sized. The V and J genes are TRBV25-1 and TRBJ2-6; D is undetermined. V was cut by 1 base and J by 0 bases, with 4 bases left in between. From germline, CDR1 is MGHDK and CDR2 SYGVNS. CDR3 length equals 15 residues. The CDR3: CASSELTSGANVLTF. In nucleotides, the CDR3 is TGTGCCAGCAGTGAATTAACCTCTGGGGCCAACGTCCTGACTTTC.

The CDR3 DNA is TGTGCCAGCACTCGGGACAGGGTCTCCTACGAGCAGTACTTC. As protein: CASTRDRVSYEQYF. The rearrangement uses TRBV3-1 and TRBJ2-7, with 9 nucleotides matching TRBD1. Per germline, CDR1 LGHDT and CDR2 YNNKEL (reference sequence). The CDR3 totals 14 residues. The trim removed 7 bases at V and 0 bases at J, leaving 4 bases unmatched.

This clonotype was seen many times. The V call is TRBV7-2, the J call TRBJ1-1; a possible D gene is TRBD1 (6 bases). V was clipped by 3 bases and J by 4 bases, with 12 bases between them. Germline CDR1 SGHTA, CDR2 FQGNSA. The CDR3 length is 14 residues. The CDR3: CASSLARGGTEAFF. CDR3 sequence (DNA): TGTGCCAGCAGCTTGGCAAGGGGGGGCACTGAAGCTTTCTTT.

As to this clonotype: This could be a read error, since a much larger clone is one nucleotide away. The chain recombines TRBV4-1 with TRBJ1-5; D unclear. CDR3 size: 12 residues. Germline V lookup: CDR1 MGHRA, CDR2 YSYEKL. For the CDR3, the DNA is TGCGCCAGCAACCAAGGCCGTCAGCCCCAGCATTTT. This codes for CASNQGRQPQHF.

Points on this clonotype: Germline and junction disagree at one end, which may indicate a read error. The chain has TRBV20-1 and TRBJ1-5; D may be TRBD1 (5 bases). Germline V lookup: CDR1 DFQATT, CDR2 SNEGSKA (reference sequence). This CDR3 comprises 14 residues. CDR3 sequence: CSAPDDSSNHPQHF. Written as DNA, the CDR3 is TGCAGTGCCCCCGATGACAGTAGCAATCATCCCCAGCATTTT.